This is a list of T cell receptor beta chains from one sample in a study of cytomegalovirus exposure and HLA in healthy donors. The repertoire was sequenced with immunoSEQ multiplex PCR; TCRdb's copy has only in-frame clones and lacks some. This table holds around 150,000 clones, over 75% found once. The source material was PBMCs. These receptor sequences come from a woman in her 30s in good health and CMV-seronegative. Both conserved end residues are part of each CDR3. D genes are given only for firm matches. Where a row states a size, it is once, few, many or the class of an expanded clone; other rows omit it.

d_call	cdr3_length	v_call	clone_size	j_call	cdr3_nt	cdr3_aa
TRBD1	17	TRBV28	NA	TRBJ1-5	TGTGCCAGCAACCCAGGGGACAGGGTCTATAGCAATCAGCCCCAGCATTTT	CASNPGDRVYSNQPQHF
TRBD1	14	TRBV5-1	NA	TRBJ2-3	TGCGCCAGCAGACCGGGACAGGGATCAGATACGCAGTATTTT	CASRPGQGSDTQYF
NA	14	TRBV6-5	NA	TRBJ2-5	TGTGCCAGCAGTCGTCTAGCGAGTTGGGAGACCCAGTACTTC	CASSRLASWETQYF
TRBD1	15	TRBV6-5	NA	TRBJ1-6	TGTGCCAGCAGTTACGCGGGACAGGAGAATTCGCCCCTCCACTTT	CASSYAGQENSPLHF
NA	14	TRBV9	NA	TRBJ1-3	TGTGCCAGCAGCGGTGTTAGCTCTGGAAACACCATATATTTT	CASSGVSSGNTIYF
NA	14	TRBV7-8	NA	TRBJ2-7	TGTGCCAGCACCTCCGGGACAAGCTCCTACGAGCAGTACTTC	CASTSGTSSYEQYF
NA	15	TRBV4-1	few	TRBJ2-7	TGCGCCAGCAGCCAAGCTCAGGGGAAGGGTGACGAGCAGTACTTC	CASSQAQGKGDEQYF
NA	14	TRBV5-1	once	TRBJ1-1	TGCGCCAGCAGCCGGGAAGTCATGAACACTGAAGCTTTCTTT	CASSREVMNTEAFF
NA	15	TRBV5-4	few	TRBJ2-3	TGTGCCAGCAGCTTGACAGGGATGGGTACAGATACGCAGTATTTT	CASSLTGMGTDTQYF
NA	16	TRBV7-3	NA	TRBJ1-1	TGTGCCAGCAGCTACGACCCCCCAGGGGTGGCCACTGAAGCTTTCTTT	CASSYDPPGVATEAFF
TRBD1	14	TRBV7-9	NA	TRBJ2-5	TGTGCCAGCAGCTCGCCGGGACAGGGCGAGACCCAGTACTTC	CASSSPGQGETQYF
TRBD1	18	TRBV30	NA	TRBJ1-3	TGTGCCTGGACCCTAATTCCGGGACAGGGGCCCTCTGGAAACACCATATATTTT	CAWTLIPGQGPSGNTIYF
TRBD2	15	TRBV6-5	few	TRBJ2-7	TGTGCCAGCAGTGTGAAGGCGGGGGGAAACTACGAGCAGTACTTC	CASSVKAGGNYEQYF
NA	13	TRBV29-1	NA	TRBJ1-1	TGCAGCGTACCCGGGACACTGAACACTGAAGCTTTCTTT	CSVPGTLNTEAFF
NA	13	TRBV6-6	NA	TRBJ1-1	TGTGCCAGCACCGTGGACAAATACACTGAAGCTTTCTTT	CASTVDKYTEAFF
NA	12	TRBV30	NA	TRBJ2-3	TGTGCCTGGAGTGTTCAGGTAGATACGCAGTATTTT	CAWSVQVDTQYF
TRBD1	15	TRBV6-1	NA	TRBJ2-2	TGTGCCAGCAGCAACGGACAGGGGGCGTCCGGGGAGCTGTTTTTT	CASSNGQGASGELFF
NA	15	TRBV28	NA	TRBJ2-4	TGTGCCAGCAGTTTGGCAGGGTTAGCCAAAAACATTCAGTACTTC	CASSLAGLAKNIQYF
TRBD1	15	TRBV27	NA	TRBJ1-2	TGTGCCAGCAGTTCGGGACCGGACAGGGCAAGGGGCTACACCTTC	CASSSGPDRARGYTF
NA	14	TRBV7-2	NA	TRBJ1-5	TGTGCCAGCAGCGAACGTCCTCGGGAGCAGCCCCAGCATTTT	CASSERPREQPQHF
TRBD1	15	TRBV6-1	NA	TRBJ1-5	TGTGCCAGCAGTTTCCGGGACAGCCGCAATCAGCCCCAGCATTTT	CASSFRDSRNQPQHF
NA	16	TRBV6-4	NA	TRBJ1-2	TGTGCCAGCAGTGAACAAGGGCGGGGGTACAACTATGGCTACACCTTC	CASSEQGRGYNYGYTF
NA	14	TRBV6-5	few	TRBJ2-1	TGTGCCAGCAGCGCGGGGTTTTTCGGCAATGAGCAGTTCTTC	CASSAGFFGNEQFF
NA	15	TRBV4-1	NA	TRBJ1-5	TGCGCCAGCAGCCAAGGGGGCGGAAATCCAGGGCCCCAGCATTTT	CASSQGGGNPGPQHF
TRBD1	15	TRBV30	NA	TRBJ1-5	TGTGCCTGGAGCGCGAACAGGGGCGGCAATCAGCCCCAGCATTTT	CAWSANRGGNQPQHF
TRBD1	13	TRBV6-5	NA	TRBJ1-1	TGTGCCAGCAGTTGGGACAGGGACACTGAAGCTTTCTTT	CASSWDRDTEAFF
NA	13	TRBV29-1	NA	TRBJ2-5	TGCAGCGTTGGATTGTATAGCGGAGAGACCCAGTACTTC	CSVGLYSGETQYF
NA	14	TRBV7-3	NA	TRBJ1-6	TGTGCCAGCAGCTTAACCAGCGTCGGTTCACCCCTCCACTTT	CASSLTSVGSPLHF
NA	14	TRBV5-1	NA	TRBJ2-7	TGCGCCAGCAGCTTTGGACTGGGACTTTACGAGCAGTACTTC	CASSFGLGLYEQYF
NA	13	TRBV5-1	NA	TRBJ1-5	TGCGCCAGCAGCGAAACAGGGATTCAGCCCCAGCATTTT	CASSETGIQPQHF
NA	12	TRBV29-1	NA	TRBJ1-2	TGCAGCGTTGACCCCGGGGACTATGGCTACACCTTC	CSVDPGDYGYTF
NA	14	TRBV14	NA	TRBJ2-7	TGTGCCAGCAGCCCGGCAGGGTTGTCCTACGAGCAGTACTTC	CASSPAGLSYEQYF
TRBD1	15	TRBV5-6	NA	TRBJ2-1	TGTGCCAGCAGACCTACGGGACAGGGGGCCAATGAGCAGTTCTTC	CASRPTGQGANEQFF
TRBD1	14	TRBV28	NA	TRBJ1-3	TGTGCCAGCAGCCAAACAGGGGCTGGAAACACCATATATTTT	CASSQTGAGNTIYF
NA	18	TRBV29-1	NA	TRBJ2-7	TGCAGCGTTGAAGCGGGGGAGAGAGGAAGGAAAAGCAGATACGAGCAGTACTTC	CSVEAGERGRKSRYEQYF
NA	13	TRBV30	NA	TRBJ1-5	TGTGCCTGGAGAGGGGACACCAATCAGCCCCAGCATTTT	CAWRGDTNQPQHF
NA	12	TRBV18	NA	TRBJ1-1	TGTGCCAGCTCCCAGGATGGCACTGAAGCTTTCTTT	CASSQDGTEAFF
NA	12	TRBV5-6	NA	TRBJ2-7	TGTGCCAGCAGTCCGGGGAGCTACGAGCAGTACTTC	CASSPGSYEQYF
TRBD2	16	TRBV5-1	NA	TRBJ2-7	TGCGCCAGCAGCTTATTTAGCGGGGGGGACTCCTACGAGCAGTACTTC	CASSLFSGGDSYEQYF
TRBD1	18	TRBV10-3	once	TRBJ2-6	TGTGCCATCAGCAAGGTACAGGGGGCGGTTGCTGGGGCCAACGTCCTGACTTTC	CAISKVQGAVAGANVLTF